This TCR beta chain was captured in a study of neurological immune-mediated disorders. TCRdb used MiXCR to reprocess the 5' RACE reads, holding one entry per CDR3 protein. There are more than 30,000 distinct CDR3 sequences in the sample; about 4% occur only once, and more than 20% lies in the top ten. By sample share, this clonotype is medium-sized. Germline-derived CDR1 and CDR2 are SGHRS and YFSETQ. This CDR3 region has 11 residues. V dropped 2 bases and J dropped 1 base, with 0 bases sitting between them. This chain links TRBV5-1 with TRBJ2-5; D is uncertain. This clonotype was obtained from a woman in her thirties or forties in good health. Sample: CD4+ T cells from blood. Here the CDR3 DNA reads TGCGCCAGCAGCTTCCAAGAGACCCAGTACTTC. Translation gives CASSFQETQYF.